Below are 9 T cell receptor beta chains sequenced from a single sample in a study of PD-1 blockade in classical Hodgkin lymphoma. The protocol was immunoSEQ multiplex PCR, while the TCRdb copy is restricted to in-frame clones and leaves out a portion. The data show 50,000 or so clones, about 89% seen once. Time point denoted: cycle 4 day 1 (C4D1), after less than 7 weeks of nivolumab. All patients relapsed after autologous stem cell transplantation, and brentuximab vedotin exposure varied. The sample was peripheral blood mononuclear cells (PBMCs), taken before the fourth cycle of nivolumab. The receptor set was obtained from a human donor with classical Hodgkin lymphoma.

This sequence joins TRBV13 and TRBJ1-3; perhaps TRBD1 as D (5 bases). Germline CDR1 and CDR2: PRHDT and FYEKMQ (reference sequence). This CDR3 is built from 15 residues. With 3 bases removed from V and 0 bases from J, the gap between germline ends came to 9 bases. CDR3 region: CASSFGTVSGNTIYF. CDR3 bases: TGTGCCAGCAGCTTCGGGACGGTCTCTGGAAACACCATATATTTT.

The chain has TRBV6-5 and TRBJ1-5, with unresolved D. There are 14 residues in the CDR3. Germline CDR1 MNHEY, CDR2 SVGAGI. Trimming left V 2 bases short and J 7 bases short, with 12 bases between. CDR3: CASSYGAESQPQHF. The CDR3 nucleotides read TGTGCCAGCAGTTACGGTGCAGAGTCCCAGCCCCAGCATTTT.

This clone was observed once. J is TRBJ2-6 and V is TRBV19; a weak D match, TRBD2 (5 bases). The germline CDR1 and CDR2 sequences are LNHDA and SQIVND (reference sequence). CDR3 length: 16 residues. V dropped 1 base and J dropped 0 bases, with 7 bases sitting between them. The CDR3: CASSIGGLSGANVLTF. The CDR3 region has the DNA TGTGCCAGTAGTATAGGAGGGCTCTCTGGGGCCAACGTCCTGACTTTC.

V gene TRBV20-1 combines with J gene TRBJ2-7, with D unclear. The V end lost 6 bases, the J end lost 6 bases, and 12 bases lay between the germline ends. The CDR3 runs 11 residues. CDR1 and CDR2 from the germline V gene are DFQATT and SNEGSKA (reference sequence). CDR3 region: CSAPGKGEQYF. CDR3 bases: TGCAGTGCGCCTGGAAAAGGCGAGCAGTACTTC.

This clone was seen more than once but under ten times. The chain couples TRBV7-2 to TRBJ2-2; D gene unclear. V gave up 8 bases and J gave up 8 bases, with 9 bases separating them. CDR1 SGHTA and CDR2 FQGNSA come from the germline V gene. This CDR3 contains 11 residues. CDR3 residues: CASLYLGELFF. In DNA, the CDR3 is TGTGCCAGCCTCTATTTGGGGGAGCTGTTTTTT.

This clone was seen a single time. J is TRBJ2-7 and V is TRBV11-1; the match to TRBD1 covers 9 bases. The CDR3 has 14 residues. Trimming removed 5 bases from V and 5 bases from J; junction bases left unmatched: 7. Germline V lookup: CDR1 SGHAT, CDR2 FQDESV (reference sequence). CDR3 sequence: CASSPRDRVNEQYF. CDR3 coding DNA: TGTGCCAGCAGCCCCCGGGACAGGGTCAACGAGCAGTACTTC.

CDR3 protein: CATSRDRVYNSPLHF. Written as DNA, the CDR3 is TGTGCCACCAGCCGCGACAGGGTGTATAATTCACCCCTCCACTTT. This sequence joins TRBV15 and TRBJ1-6, with TRBD1 matching 7 bases. J gave up 4 bases and V 5 bases, and 5 bases lay outside the gene matches. This CDR3 is built from 15 residues. Per the germline V gene, CDR1 is LNHNV and CDR2 is YYDKDF (reference sequence).

The chain couples TRBV27 to TRBJ2-1; 7 bases line up with TRBD2. This CDR3 comprises 15 residues. After removal of 6 bases from V and 0 bases from J, the junction contained 5 bases not matched to a gene. In germline, CDR1 is MNHEY, CDR2 SMNVEV (reference sequence). The CDR3 DNA reads TGTGCCAGCAGGGTAAGCGGGGCCTCCTACAATGAGCAGTTCTTC. This codes for CASRVSGASYNEQFF.

The chain combines TRBV28 with TRBJ1-5; TRBD1 aligns across 7 bases. This CDR3 is built from 18 residues. Germline V CDR1 and CDR2: MDHEN, SYDVKM. J gave up 4 bases and V 6 bases, and 18 bases lay outside the gene matches. CDR3 bases: TGTGCCAGCAGCCCACCCTTCTTCCGTGGGACAGCTAATCAGCCCCAGCATTTT. Translation: CASSPPFFRGTANQPQHF.